These 26 T cell receptor beta chains share one sample of origin, sequenced in a study of cytomegalovirus exposure and HLA in healthy donors. With 60 Vbeta and 13 Jbeta primers, the PCR was carried out. The repertoire was sequenced with immunoSEQ multiplex PCR; TCRdb's copy has only in-frame clones and lacks some. The sample lists around 86,000 clones; about 80% were seen once. Sequencing was carried out using PBMCs. These receptors originate from a female donor in good health and CMV-seronegative.

This clone was seen once. The chain combines TRBV6-6 with TRBJ2-7; 8 bases agree with TRBD1. This CDR3 spans 13 amino acids. J gave up 3 bases and V 6 bases, and 4 bases lay outside the gene matches. From germline, CDR1 is MNHNY and CDR2 SVGAGI (reference sequence). CDR3 coding DNA: TGTGCCAGCAGGCCCGACAGGGGCTACGAGCAGTACTTC. Translating it yields CASRPDRGYEQYF.

The rearrangement joins TRBV2 to TRBJ2-7, with TRBD1 matching over 7 bases. This CDR3 comprises 13 residues. V gave up 5 bases and J gave up 4 bases; unmatched junction bases: 5. Germline-derived CDR1 and CDR2 are SNHLY and FYNNEI. The CDR3 protein is CASSPGQNYEQYF. The CDR3 DNA is TGTGCCAGCAGTCCGGGACAGAATTACGAGCAGTACTTC.

V is TRBV27 and J is TRBJ1-1, with D unclear. Germline-derived CDR1 and CDR2 are MNHEY and SMNVEV (reference sequence). CDR3 length: 14 amino acids. V lost 4 bases to trimming and J lost 2 bases, with 11 bases between them. CDR3 nucleotide sequence: TGTGCCAGCAGTTCGTTCGGGGTTAACACTGAAGCTTTCTTT. Protein product: CASSSFGVNTEAFF.

The V and J genes are TRBV27 and TRBJ2-2, with TRBD2 as a possible D gene (6 bases). This CDR3 is 15 amino acids long. Germline-derived CDR1 and CDR2 are MNHEY and SMNVEV (reference sequence). The V and J ends lost 0 bases and 4 bases respectively, with 9 bases between them. The CDR3 DNA reads TGTGCCAGCAGTTTATCGATGGAGGGCACCGGGGAGCTGTTTTTT. As protein: CASSLSMEGTGELFF.

The chain employs TRBV18 and TRBJ1-1; 8 bases fit TRBD1. The CDR3 has 16 amino acids. The V gene end was trimmed by 1 base and the J gene end by 1 base; junction bases not matched to a gene: 5. The germline gives CDR1 KGHSH, CDR2 LQKENI. Here the CDR3 DNA reads TGTGCCAGCTCACCACTTGTTGGGACAGGGAACACTGAAGCTTTCTTT. This encodes CASSPLVGTGNTEAFF.

J is TRBJ2-7 and V is TRBV5-6, with 8 bases aligning to TRBD2. The junction had 4 bases not matched to a gene; V was cut back by 2 bases and J by 3 bases. The germline V gene encodes CDR1 SGHDT and CDR2 YYEEEE. The CDR3 runs to 14 residues. The chain's CDR3 is CASSFSAGGYEQYF. CDR3 in DNA: TGTGCCAGCAGCTTCTCGGCGGGAGGCTACGAGCAGTACTTC.

The chain combines TRBV7-2 with TRBJ2-4, with TRBD2 as a possible D gene (6 bases). V lost 10 bases and J 5 bases, leaving 21 bases between the germline ends. This CDR3 region has 15 residues. Germline assignment: CDR1 SGHTA and CDR2 FQGNSA. The CDR3 sequence is CATEEGAAGQNIQYF. In DNA form, the CDR3 reads TGTGCCACCGAGGAGGGAGCCGCCGGGCAAAACATTCAGTACTTC.

This chain links TRBV28 with TRBJ1-5; D remains unclear. The CDR3 is 14 amino acids. CDR1 is MDHEN, CDR2 SYDVKM, per germline. V was shortened by 6 bases and J by 3 bases, with 12 bases between the two germline ends. The CDR3 coding sequence is TGTGCCAGCAGGTCCGGGTCAGCCAATCAGCCCCAGCATTTT. It is translated as CASRSGSANQPQHF.

Only one count was recorded for this clone. The DNA is omitted, as the CDR3 cannot be located on it reliably, and the CDR3 follows TCRdb's listing. The CDR3 protein is CASSILGGTNEKLFF. The chain joins TRBV5-1 to TRBJ1-4. Germline V lookup: CDR1 SGHRS, CDR2 YFSETQ. 15 amino acids form the CDR3, both terminal residues included.

This chain uses TRBV7-8 with TRBJ2-5; D perhaps matches TRBD2 (6 bases). Between the trimmed V and J ends, which lost 4 bases and 5 bases, there was a span of 8 bases. Germline V CDR1 and CDR2: SGHVS, FQNEAQ. The CDR3 runs 12 residues. The DNA for the CDR3 is TGTGCCAGCAGCTATGGGGGGGAGACCCAGTACTTC. Its protein product is CASSYGGETQYF.

This clone has a handful of counts. This rearrangement joins TRBV5-1 to TRBJ1-1; TRBD1 might be the D (5 bases). The CDR3 sequence is 13 residues long. The V end was cut by 0 bases, the J end by 5 bases, with 8 bases between. Germline CDR1 and CDR2: SGHRS and YFSETQ. CDR3 DNA sequence: TGCGCCAGCAGCTTGGATGGGGGGACTGAAGCTTTCTTT. Residues: CASSLDGGTEAFF.

The chain has TRBV5-6 and TRBJ2-2; D possibly corresponds to TRBD2 (6 bases). The germline CDR1 and CDR2 sequences are SGHDT and YYEEEE. The V end was cut by 8 bases, the J end by 2 bases, with 19 bases between. This CDR3 comprises 16 residues. CDR3 amino acids: CASRGLEGLNTGELFF. The CDR3 DNA reads TGTGCCAGTCGGGGTTTGGAGGGACTCAACACCGGGGAGCTGTTTTTT.

V gene TRBV27 combines with J gene TRBJ2-7, with TRBD1 identical over 9 bases. CDR1 and CDR2 from the germline V gene are MNHEY and SMNVEV (reference sequence). Trimming cost V 6 bases and J 2 bases; bases outside gene matches: 8. The CDR3 covers 15 residues. This CDR3 reads CASSAKQGATYEQYF. DNA of the CDR3: TGTGCCAGCAGCGCCAAACAGGGGGCGACCTACGAGCAGTACTTC.

This clone was seen many times. The V and J genes are TRBV6-1 and TRBJ2-5, with 14 bases aligning to TRBD2. V shed 4 bases, J shed 4 bases, and the junction held 2 bases outside the gene matches. Germline CDR1 MNHNS, CDR2 SASEGT. There are 15 residues in the CDR3. The CDR3 DNA reads TGTGCCAGCAGTGGACTAGCGGGGGGGCCAGAGACCCAGTACTTC. Protein sequence: CASSGLAGGPETQYF.

This CDR3 is CASSVPRGTGELFF. The CDR3 DNA reads TGTGCCAGCAGTGTTCCCAGGGGCACCGGGGAGCTGTTTTTT. The chain has TRBV28 and TRBJ2-2; D might be TRBD1 (6 bases). Germline values: CDR1 MDHEN, CDR2 SYDVKM. V was pared by 5 bases and J by 4 bases, with 11 bases between. This CDR3 comprises 14 residues.

This clone was found a few times. The gene calls are TRBV5-6 and TRBJ2-1; 7 nucleotides line up with TRBD1. Germline assignment: CDR1 SGHDT and CDR2 YYEEEE. The CDR3 covers 12 residues. V gave up 4 bases and J gave up 13 bases; unmatched junction bases: 8. CDR3 DNA: TGTGCCAGCAGCCTGAGGGACAGTTATCAGTTCTTC. Amino acid sequence: CASSLRDSYQFF.

V and J are TRBV28 and TRBJ1-5; possible D gene TRBD1, 5 bases. Between the trimmed V and J ends, which lost 3 bases and 0 bases, there was a span of 9 bases. From germline, CDR1 is MDHEN and CDR2 SYDVKM. The CDR3 consists of 15 residues. CDR3 coding DNA: TGTGCCAGCAGTTTCCAGGGCCGTAGCAATCAGCCCCAGCATTTT. This codes for CASSFQGRSNQPQHF. Combining the CDR3 with reference TRBV28 and TRBJ1-5 gives the whole variable domain DVKVTQSSRYLVKRTGEKVFLECVQDMDHENMFWYRQDPGLGLRLIYFSYDVKMKEKGDIPEGYSVSREKKERFSLILESASTNQTSMYLCASSFQGRSNQPQHFGDGTRLSIL.

The rearrangement joins TRBV10-3 to TRBJ1-5; possibly TRBD1 for D (5 bases). V was trimmed by 0 bases and J by 2 bases, leaving 11 bases between them. Germline V CDR1 and CDR2: ENHRY, SYGVKD. The CDR3 spans 16 residues. CDR3 sequence reads: CAISESTQGGNQPQHF. The DNA of the CDR3 is TGTGCCATCAGTGAGTCGACTCAGGGTGGCAATCAGCCCCAGCATTTT.

In regard to this clone: The junction departs from germline at one end; a sequencing error may be responsible. The chain joins TRBV11-2 to TRBJ1-2; 9 bases map to TRBD1. The CDR3 has 13 residues. Per the germline V gene, CDR1 is SGHAT and CDR2 is FQNNGV. The CDR3 DNA follows: TGTGCCAGCAACTTACAGGGGGCGAGAGGCTACACCTTC. Protein sequence: CASNLQGARGYTF.

The rearrangement links TRBV30 to TRBJ2-4; 11 positions match TRBD2. The CDR3 totals 15 residues. After removal of 1 base from V and 4 bases from J, the junction contained 3 bases not matched to a gene. From germline, CDR1 is GTSNPN and CDR2 SVGIG (reference sequence). CDR3 sequence: CAWSGLAGLKNIQYF. Written as DNA, the CDR3 is TGTGCCTGGAGTGGACTAGCGGGGCTAAAAAACATTCAGTACTTC.

The rearrangement uses TRBV5-6 and TRBJ2-1; 10 bases match TRBD1. CDR1 and CDR2 (germline): SGHDT, YYEEEE. The CDR3 covers 17 residues. V shed 4 bases and J 3 bases; nucleotides not matched to a gene: 10. The CDR3 loop reads CASSAGTGATGYNEQFF. The CDR3 coding sequence is TGTGCCAGCAGCGCGGGGACAGGGGCGACCGGCTACAATGAGCAGTTCTTC. The whole variable domain, filled in from reference TRBV5-6 and TRBJ2-1, reads DAGVTQSPTHLIKTRGQQVTLRCSPKSGHDTVSWYQQALGQGPQFIFQYYEEEERQRGNFPDRFSGHQFPNYSSELNVNALLLGDSALYLCASSAGTGATGYNEQFFGPGTRLTVL.

The chain joins TRBV5-5 to TRBJ1-4, with TRBD1 matching over 7 bases. This CDR3 is built from 15 residues. CDR1 is SGHKS and CDR2 is YYEKEE in the germline V gene (reference sequence). Trimming took 3 bases from V and 4 from J; bases not matched to a gene: 6. CDR3 sequence (DNA): TGTGCCAGCAGCTGGGGGACAGAAATTAATGAAAAACTGTTTTTT. Translated, it gives CASSWGTEINEKLFF.

The chain links TRBV19 to TRBJ1-3; the match to TRBD1 covers 9 bases. This CDR3 is 15 amino acids long. Losses at the gene ends were 4 bases for V and 6 bases for J; bases not matched to a gene: 7. The germline gives CDR1 LNHDA, CDR2 SQIVND (reference sequence). CDR3 nucleotide sequence: TGTGCCAGTAGTACACGGGACAGGGAGGCAAACACCATATATTTT. The encoded protein is CASSTRDREANTIYF.

The V call is TRBV4-2, the J call TRBJ2-1, with D possibly TRBD1 on 6 matching bases. Looked up from germline, CDR1 is LGHNA and CDR2 is YNFKEQ. The CDR3 runs to 13 residues. V was pared by 1 base and J by 7 bases, with 8 bases between. CDR3 nucleotides: TGTGCCAGCAGCCAAGTGAGGGGGAATGAGCAGTTCTTC. Amino acid sequence: CASSQVRGNEQFF.

This chain links TRBV5-4 with TRBJ2-1; TRBD2 matches 10 bases. This CDR3 comprises 18 residues. V lost 4 bases, J lost 5 bases, and 15 bases stayed unmatched. Germline V gene data show CDR1 as SGHNT and CDR2 as YYREEE (reference sequence). CDR3 loop: CASSQGGGVAGGNNEQFF. The CDR3 region has the DNA TGTGCCAGCAGCCAGGGCGGTGGGGTAGCGGGGGGTAACAATGAGCAGTTCTTC.

This sequence joins TRBV2 and TRBJ2-3; TRBD2 agrees at 8 bases. CDR1 and CDR2 (germline): SNHLY, FYNNEI. V shed 6 bases, J shed 5 bases, and the junction held 10 bases outside the gene matches. The CDR3 runs 15 residues. The CDR3 DNA reads TGTGCCAGCAGCAGGGGACTAGGTATAATAGATACGCAGTATTTT. Translating gives CASSRGLGIIDTQYF.